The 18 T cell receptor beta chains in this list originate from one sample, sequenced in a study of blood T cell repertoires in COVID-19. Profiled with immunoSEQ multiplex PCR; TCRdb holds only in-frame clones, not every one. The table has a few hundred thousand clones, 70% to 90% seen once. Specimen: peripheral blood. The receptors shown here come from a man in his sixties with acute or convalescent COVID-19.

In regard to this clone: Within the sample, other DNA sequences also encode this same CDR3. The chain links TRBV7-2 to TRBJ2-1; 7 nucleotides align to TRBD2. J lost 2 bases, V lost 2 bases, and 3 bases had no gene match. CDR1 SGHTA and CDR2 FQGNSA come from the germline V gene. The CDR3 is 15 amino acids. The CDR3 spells CASSLLAGAYNEQFF. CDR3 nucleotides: TGTGCCAGCAGCTTACTTGCGGGGGCCTACAATGAGCAGTTCTTC.

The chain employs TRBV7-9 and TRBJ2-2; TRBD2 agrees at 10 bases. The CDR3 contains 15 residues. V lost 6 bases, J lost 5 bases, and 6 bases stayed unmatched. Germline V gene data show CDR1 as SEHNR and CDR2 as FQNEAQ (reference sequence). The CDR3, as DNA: TGTGCCAGCAGAGCCGGGACTAGCGCTACCGGGGAGCTGTTTTTT. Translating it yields CASRAGTSATGELFF. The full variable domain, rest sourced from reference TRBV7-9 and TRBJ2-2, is DTGVSQNPRHKITKRGQNVTFRCDPISEHNRLYWYRQTLGQGPEFLTYFQNEAQLEKSRLLSDRFSAERPKGSFSTLEIQRTEQGDSAMYLCASRAGTSATGELFFGEGSRLTVL.

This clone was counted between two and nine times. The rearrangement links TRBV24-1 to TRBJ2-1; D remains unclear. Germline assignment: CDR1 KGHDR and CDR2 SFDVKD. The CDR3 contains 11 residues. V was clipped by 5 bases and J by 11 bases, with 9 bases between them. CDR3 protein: CATSVGDQQFF. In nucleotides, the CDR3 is TGTGCCACCAGTGTGGGCGACCAGCAGTTCTTC.

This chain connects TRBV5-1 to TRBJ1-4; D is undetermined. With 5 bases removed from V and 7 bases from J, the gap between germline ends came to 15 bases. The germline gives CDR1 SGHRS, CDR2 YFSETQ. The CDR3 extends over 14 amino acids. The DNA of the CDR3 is TGCGCCAGCAGTCGAGGTCAACGATTTGAAAAACTGTTTTTT. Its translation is CASSRGQRFEKLFF.

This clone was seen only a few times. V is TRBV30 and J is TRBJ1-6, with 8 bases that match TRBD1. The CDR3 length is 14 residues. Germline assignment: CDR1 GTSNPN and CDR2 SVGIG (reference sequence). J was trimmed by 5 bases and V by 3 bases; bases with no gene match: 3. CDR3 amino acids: CAWSPTGDNSPLHF. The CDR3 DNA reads TGTGCCTGGAGCCCGACAGGGGATAATTCACCCCTCCACTTT.

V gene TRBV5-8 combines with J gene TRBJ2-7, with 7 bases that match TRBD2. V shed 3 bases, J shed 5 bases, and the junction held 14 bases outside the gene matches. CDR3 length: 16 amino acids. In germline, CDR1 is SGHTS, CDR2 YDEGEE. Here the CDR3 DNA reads TGTGCCAGCAGCTCCGGGCTAGCGGCCACCCTGGACGAGCAGTACTTC. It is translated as CASSSGLAATLDEQYF.

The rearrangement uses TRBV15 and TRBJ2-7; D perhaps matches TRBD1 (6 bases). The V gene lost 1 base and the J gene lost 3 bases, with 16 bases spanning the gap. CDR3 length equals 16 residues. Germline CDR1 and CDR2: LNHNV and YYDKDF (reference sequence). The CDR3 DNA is TGTGCCACCAGCAGAGTGGTTTCAGGGGCACTCTACGAGCAGTACTTC. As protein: CATSRVVSGALYEQYF.

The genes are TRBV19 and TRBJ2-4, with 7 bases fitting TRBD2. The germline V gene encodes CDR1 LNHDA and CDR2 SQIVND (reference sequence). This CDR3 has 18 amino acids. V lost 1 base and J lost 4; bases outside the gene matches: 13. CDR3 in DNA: TGTGCCAGTAGTATAGCCAGGCAGGGAGTGGGGGGGAAAAACATTCAGTACTTC. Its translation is CASSIARQGVGGKNIQYF.

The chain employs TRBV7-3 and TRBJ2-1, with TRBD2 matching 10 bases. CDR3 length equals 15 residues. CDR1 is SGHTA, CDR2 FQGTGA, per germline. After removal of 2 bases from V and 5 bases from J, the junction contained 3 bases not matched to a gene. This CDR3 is CASSLWTSGDNEQFF. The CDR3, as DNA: TGTGCCAGCAGCTTATGGACTAGCGGTGACAATGAGCAGTTCTTC. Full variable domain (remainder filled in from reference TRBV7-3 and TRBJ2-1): GAGVSQTPSNKVTEKGKYVELRCDPISGHTALYWYRQSLGQGPEFLIYFQGTGAADDSGLPNDRFFAVRPEGSVSTLKIQRTERGDSAVYLCASSLWTSGDNEQFFGPGTRLTVL.

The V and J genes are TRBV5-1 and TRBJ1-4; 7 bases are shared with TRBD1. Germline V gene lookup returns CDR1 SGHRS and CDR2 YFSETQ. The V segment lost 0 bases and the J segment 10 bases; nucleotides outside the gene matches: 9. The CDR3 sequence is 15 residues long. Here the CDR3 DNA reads TGCGCCAGCAGCTTGGGACAGGGATACGGTGGAAAACTGTTTTTT. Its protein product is CASSLGQGYGGKLFF.

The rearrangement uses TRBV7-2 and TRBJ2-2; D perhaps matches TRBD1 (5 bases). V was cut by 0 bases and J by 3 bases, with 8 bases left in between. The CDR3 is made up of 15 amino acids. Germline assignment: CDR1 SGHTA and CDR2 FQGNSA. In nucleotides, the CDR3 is TGTGCCAGCAGCTTAGCGCTAGGGGACACCGGGGAGCTGTTTTTT. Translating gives CASSLALGDTGELFF.

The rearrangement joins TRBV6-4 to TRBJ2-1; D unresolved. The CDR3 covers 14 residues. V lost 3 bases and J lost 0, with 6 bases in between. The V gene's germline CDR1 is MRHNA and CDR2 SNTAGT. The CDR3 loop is CASSEGGSYNEQFF. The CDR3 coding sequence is TGTGCCAGCAGTGAAGGCGGCTCCTACAATGAGCAGTTCTTC.

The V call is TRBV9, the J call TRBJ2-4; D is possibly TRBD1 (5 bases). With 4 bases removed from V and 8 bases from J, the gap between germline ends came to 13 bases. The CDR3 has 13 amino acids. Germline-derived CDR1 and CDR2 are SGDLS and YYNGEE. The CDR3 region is CASSHETRDIQYF. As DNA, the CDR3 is TGTGCCAGCAGCCATGAGACCAGGGACATTCAGTACTTC.

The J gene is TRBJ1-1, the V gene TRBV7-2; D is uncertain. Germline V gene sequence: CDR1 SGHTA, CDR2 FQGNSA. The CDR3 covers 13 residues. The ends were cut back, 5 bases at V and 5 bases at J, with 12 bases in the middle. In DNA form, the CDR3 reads TGTGCCAGCAGCGGTCGGGAGAATACTGAAGCTTTCTTT. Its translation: CASSGRENTEAFF.

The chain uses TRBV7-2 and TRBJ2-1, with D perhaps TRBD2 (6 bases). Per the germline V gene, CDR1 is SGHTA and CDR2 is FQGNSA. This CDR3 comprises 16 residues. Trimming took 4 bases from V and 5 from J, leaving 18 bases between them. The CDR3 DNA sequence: TGTGCCAGCAGCTCCCTCATTCTAGCGAGGAACAATGAGCAGTTCTTC. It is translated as CASSSLILARNNEQFF.

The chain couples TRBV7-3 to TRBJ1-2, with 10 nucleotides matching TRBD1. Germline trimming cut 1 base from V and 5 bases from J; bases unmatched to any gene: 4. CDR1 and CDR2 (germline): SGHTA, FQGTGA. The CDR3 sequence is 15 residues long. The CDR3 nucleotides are TGTGCCAGCAGCTTAAGACAGGGGGCCACTTATGGCTACACCTTC. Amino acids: CASSLRQGATYGYTF.

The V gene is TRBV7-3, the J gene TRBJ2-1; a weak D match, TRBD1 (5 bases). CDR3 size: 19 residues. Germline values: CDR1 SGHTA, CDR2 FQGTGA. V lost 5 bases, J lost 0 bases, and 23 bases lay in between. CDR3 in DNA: TGTGCCAGCAGCGACAACGACAGATTCCAACCGATCTCCTACAATGAGCAGTTCTTC. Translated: CASSDNDRFQPISYNEQFF.

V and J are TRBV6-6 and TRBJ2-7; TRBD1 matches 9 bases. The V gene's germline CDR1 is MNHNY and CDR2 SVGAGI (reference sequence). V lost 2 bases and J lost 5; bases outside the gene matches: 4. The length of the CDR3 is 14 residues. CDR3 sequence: CASSYGGQGNEQYF. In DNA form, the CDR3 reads TGTGCCAGCAGTTACGGGGGACAGGGCAACGAGCAGTACTTC.